Included here is one TCR beta chain sequence, with context. Its antigen remains unknown. The CDR3 spans 14 residues. V was shortened by 6 bases and J by 8 bases, with 17 bases between the two germline ends. CDR1 and CDR2 from the germline V gene are KGHSH and LQKENI. This record comes from a study of shared clonotypes between healthy human individuals. Study-wide results and caveats: Donor clonotype sharing was expected to depend on sequencing depth. Rarefaction demonstrated incomplete sorted-subset sequencing despite large depth.

Naive CD8 cells were CD45RO-negative, positively selected for CCR7, excluding terminally differentiated effector memory CD45RA+ cells. TCRdb's table, derived via immunoSEQ multiplex PCR, lists solely in-frame clones and lacks some. The sample includes around 2,000,000 clones, roughly 95% seen only once; the top ten take approximately 1.2%. The sequence derives from a young man in good health. This rearrangement joins TRBV18 to TRBJ2-4; tentatively, D is TRBD2 (6 bases). Specimen: naive CD8+ T cells sorted from blood. The CDR3 reads CASSEGTWEDIQYF. The CDR3 DNA follows: TGTGCCAGCTCTGAGGGGACCTGGGAGGACATTCAGTACTTC.